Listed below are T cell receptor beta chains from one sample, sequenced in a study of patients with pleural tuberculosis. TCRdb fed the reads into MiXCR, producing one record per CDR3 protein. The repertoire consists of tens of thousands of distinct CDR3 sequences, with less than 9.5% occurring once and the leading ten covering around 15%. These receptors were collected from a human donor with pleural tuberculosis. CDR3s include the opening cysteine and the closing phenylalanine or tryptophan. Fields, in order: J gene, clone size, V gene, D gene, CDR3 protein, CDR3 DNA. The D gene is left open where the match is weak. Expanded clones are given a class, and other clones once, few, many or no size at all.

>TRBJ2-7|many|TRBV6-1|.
CASSEGLLYEQYF
TGTGCCAGCAGTGAGGGACTTCTCTACGAGCAGTACTTC
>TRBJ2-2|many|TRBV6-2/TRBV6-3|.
CASSWGASTGELFF
TGTGCCAGCAGTTGGGGGGCAAGCACCGGGGAGCTGTTTTTT
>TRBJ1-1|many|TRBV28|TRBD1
CASKGRGHVNTEAFF
TGTGCCAGCAAGGGCAGGGGGCACGTGAACACTGAAGCTTTCTTT
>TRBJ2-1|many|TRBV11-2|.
CASSFNRDDHNEQFF
TGTGCCAGCAGCTTCAACAGGGACGACCACAATGAGCAGTTCTTC
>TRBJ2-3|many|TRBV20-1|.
CSARRLATGTDTQYF
TGCAGTGCTAGAAGACTGGCTACGGGCACAGATACGCAGTATTTT
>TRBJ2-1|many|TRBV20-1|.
CSVPNPDILYNEQFF
TGCAGTGTCCCTAATCCGGACATCCTCTACAATGAGCAGTTCTTC
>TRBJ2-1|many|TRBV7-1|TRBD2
CASSSSGITHNEQFF
TGTGCCAGCAGCTCAAGCGGGATTACCCACAATGAGCAGTTCTTC
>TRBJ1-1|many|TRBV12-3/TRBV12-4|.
CASRATEWVGDNTEAFF
TGTGCCAGCAGAGCTACAGAGTGGGTTGGAGATAACACTGAAGCTTTCTTT
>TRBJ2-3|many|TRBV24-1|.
CATSDQTSPQYF
TGTGCCACCAGTGACCAGACTAGTCCGCAGTATTTT
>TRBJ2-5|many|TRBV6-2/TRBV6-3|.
CASSYQSGTDETQYF
TGTGCCAGCAGTTATCAATCCGGGACTGACGAGACCCAGTACTTC
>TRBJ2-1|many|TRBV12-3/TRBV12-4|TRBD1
CASSTWGQPPNEQFF
TGTGCCAGCAGTACCTGGGGACAGCCCCCCAATGAGCAGTTCTTC
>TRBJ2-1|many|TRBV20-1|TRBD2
CSARGRREQRNEQFF
TGCAGTGCTAGGGGACGGCGGGAGCAAAGGAATGAGCAGTTCTTC
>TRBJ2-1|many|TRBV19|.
CASSPGGGPNEQFF
TGTGCCAGTAGTCCAGGGGGAGGTCCTAATGAGCAGTTCTTC
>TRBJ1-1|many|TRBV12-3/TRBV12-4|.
CASTNPYLGAFF
TGTGCCAGCACTAACCCTTACTTGGGGGCTTTCTTT
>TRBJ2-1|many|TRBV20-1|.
CSARDSGGLGNEQFF
TGCAGTGCTAGAGATTCCGGGGGTCTAGGTAATGAGCAGTTCTTC
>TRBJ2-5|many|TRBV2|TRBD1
CASSGGQGYNIETQYF
TGTGCCAGCAGTGGAGGACAGGGATATAATATCGAGACCCAGTACTTC
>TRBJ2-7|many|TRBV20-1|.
CSARVPDYYEQYF
TGCAGTGCTAGAGTCCCGGACTACTACGAGCAGTACTTC
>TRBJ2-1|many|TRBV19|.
CASSMVAGFRSGNEQFF
TGTGCCAGTAGTATGGTGGCGGGATTCAGGTCCGGGAATGAGCAGTTCTTC
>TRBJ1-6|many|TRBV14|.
CASSQGTRNSPLHF
TGTGCCAGCAGCCAAGGGACACGGAATTCACCCCTCCACTTT
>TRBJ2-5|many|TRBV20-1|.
CSATKWDQETQYF
TGCAGTGCAACGAAGTGGGACCAAGAGACCCAGTACTTC
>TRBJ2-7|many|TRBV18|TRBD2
CASSALGLAGGTEQYF
TGTGCCAGCTCAGCCCTCGGACTAGCGGGAGGAACCGAGCAGTACTTC
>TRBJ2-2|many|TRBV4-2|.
CASSQDWGGENTGELFF
TGTGCCAGCAGCCAAGATTGGGGCGGGGAGAACACCGGGGAGCTGTTTTTT
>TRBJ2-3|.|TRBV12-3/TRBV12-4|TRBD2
CASSPQLAGVGDTQYF
TGTGCCAGCAGTCCCCAACTAGCGGGAGTCGGGGATACGCAGTATTTT
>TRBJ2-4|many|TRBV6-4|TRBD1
CASSARQGGLGNIQYF
TGTGCCAGCAGTGCTCGACAGGGGGGACTTGGAAACATTCAGTACTTC
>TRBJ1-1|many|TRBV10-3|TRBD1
CATQGFSAETEAFF
TGTGCCACACAGGGGTTTAGTGCTGAGACTGAAGCTTTCTTT
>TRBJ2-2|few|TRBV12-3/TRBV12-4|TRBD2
CASRTIAGGQGGELFF
TGTGCCAGCAGAACAATAGCGGGAGGGCAAGGCGGGGAGCTGTTTTTT
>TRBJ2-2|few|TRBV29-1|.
CSVGGDTGELFF
TGCAGCGTTGGAGGGGACACCGGGGAGCTGTTTTTT
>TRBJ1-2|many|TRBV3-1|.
CASSYGLTDGYTF
TGTGCCAGCAGCTATGGACTTACGGATGGCTACACCTTC
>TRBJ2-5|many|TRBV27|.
CASSPMNYQETQYF
TGTGCCAGCAGTCCCATGAATTACCAAGAGACCCAGTACTTC
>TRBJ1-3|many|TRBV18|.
CASSSDLHAGSGNTIYF
TGTGCCAGCTCATCGGACTTGCATGCGGGATCTGGAAACACCATATATTTT
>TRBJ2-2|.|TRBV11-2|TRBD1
CASSLGQGASGELFF
TGTGCCAGCAGCTTAGGACAGGGGGCGAGCGGGGAGCTGTTTTTT
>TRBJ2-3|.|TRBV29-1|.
CSAMVTDTQYF
TGCAGCGCCATGGTCACAGATACGCAGTATTTT
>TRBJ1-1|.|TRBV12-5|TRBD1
CASGYDRGRGTEAFF
TGTGCTAGTGGCTACGACAGGGGGAGGGGAACTGAAGCTTTCTTT
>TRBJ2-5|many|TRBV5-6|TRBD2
CASSLGLAKQETQYF
TGTGCCAGTAGCTTGGGACTAGCGAAACAAGAGACCCAGTACTTC
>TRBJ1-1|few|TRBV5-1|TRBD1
CASSLGRGRTEAFF
TGCGCCAGCAGCTTGGGCAGGGGGCGCACTGAAGCTTTCTTT
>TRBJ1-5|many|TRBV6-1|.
CASSEGDSGQPQHF
TGTGCCAGCAGTGAAGGTGACAGTGGCCAGCCCCAGCATTTT
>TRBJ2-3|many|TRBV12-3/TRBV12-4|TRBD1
CASSWGQGRTDTQYF
TGTGCCAGCAGTTGGGGACAGGGGAGGACAGATACGCAGTATTTT
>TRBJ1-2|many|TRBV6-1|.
CASSENFPGNGYTF
TGTGCCAGCAGTGAAAATTTCCCCGGGAATGGCTACACCTTC
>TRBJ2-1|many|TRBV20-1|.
CSARETSSEQFF
TGCAGTGCTAGAGAAACTAGCAGTGAGCAGTTCTTC
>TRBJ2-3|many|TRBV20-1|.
CSARFPTDTQYF
TGCAGTGCTAGATTCCCTACAGATACGCAGTATTTT
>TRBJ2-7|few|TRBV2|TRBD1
CASNGQGATYEQYF
TGTGCCAGCAACGGACAGGGGGCAACCTACGAGCAGTACTTC
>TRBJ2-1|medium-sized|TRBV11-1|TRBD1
CASSLDRGSSEQFF
TGTGCCAGCAGTCTGGACAGGGGATCCAGTGAGCAGTTCTTC
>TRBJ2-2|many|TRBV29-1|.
CSVEGLITGELFF
TGCAGCGTCGAGGGACTCATCACCGGGGAGCTGTTTTTT
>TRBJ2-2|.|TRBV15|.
CATSRDGYEELVF
TGTGCCACCAGCAGAGATGGTTACGAGGAGCTGGTTTTT
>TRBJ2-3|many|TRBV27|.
CASRRADTDTQYF
TGTGCCAGTAGAAGAGCCGATACAGATACGCAGTATTTT
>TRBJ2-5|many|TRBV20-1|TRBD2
CSARKPGLAGSRAQYF
TGCAGTGCTAGGAAGCCGGGACTAGCGGGCTCCAGAGCCCAGTACTTC
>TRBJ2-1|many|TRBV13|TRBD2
CASSDLNGRAKNEQFF
TGTGCCAGCAGCGATCTAAACGGGAGGGCCAAAAATGAGCAGTTCTTC
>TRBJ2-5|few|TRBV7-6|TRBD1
CASSSTRQGDWSQYF
TGTGCTAGCAGCTCCACAAGACAGGGGGATTGGTCCCAGTACTTC
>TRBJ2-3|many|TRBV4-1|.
CASSPRPRPSTDTQYF
TGCGCCAGCAGCCCAAGGCCGAGGCCTAGCACAGATACGCAGTATTTT
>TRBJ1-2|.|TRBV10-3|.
CAISESKTEGYGYTF
TGTGCCATCAGTGAATCCAAGACAGAAGGATATGGCTACACCTTC
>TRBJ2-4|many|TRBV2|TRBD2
CASSVLAGKNIQYF
TGTGCCAGCAGTGTACTAGCGGGAAAAAACATTCAGTACTTC
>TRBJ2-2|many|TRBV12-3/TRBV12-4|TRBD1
CASSFGQGNTGELFF
TGTGCCAGCAGTTTTGGACAGGGGAACACCGGGGAGCTGTTTTTT
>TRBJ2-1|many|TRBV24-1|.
CATSDRSHSSYNEQFF
TGTGCCACCAGTGATAGGAGTCATAGCTCCTACAATGAGCAGTTCTTC
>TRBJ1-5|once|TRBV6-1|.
CASTRDFNQPQHF
TGTGCCAGCACGAGGGATTTCAATCAGCCCCAGCATTTT
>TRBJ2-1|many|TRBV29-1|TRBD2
CSVDGVLAEHNEQFF
TGCAGCGTCGACGGTGTGCTAGCGGAACACAATGAGCAGTTCTTC